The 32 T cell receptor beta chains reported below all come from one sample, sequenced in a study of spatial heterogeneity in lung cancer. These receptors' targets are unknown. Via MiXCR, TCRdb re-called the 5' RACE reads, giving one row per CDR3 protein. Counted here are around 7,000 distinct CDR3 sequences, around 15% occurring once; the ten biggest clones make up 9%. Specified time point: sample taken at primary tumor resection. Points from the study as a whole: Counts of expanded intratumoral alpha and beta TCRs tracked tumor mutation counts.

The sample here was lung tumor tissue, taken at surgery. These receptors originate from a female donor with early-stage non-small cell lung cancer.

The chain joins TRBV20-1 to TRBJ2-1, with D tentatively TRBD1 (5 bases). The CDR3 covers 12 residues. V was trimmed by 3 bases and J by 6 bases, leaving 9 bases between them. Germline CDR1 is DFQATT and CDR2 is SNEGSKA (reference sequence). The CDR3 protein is CSARKDTNEQFF. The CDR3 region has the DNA TGCAGTGCTAGGAAGGACACCAATGAGCAGTTCTTC.

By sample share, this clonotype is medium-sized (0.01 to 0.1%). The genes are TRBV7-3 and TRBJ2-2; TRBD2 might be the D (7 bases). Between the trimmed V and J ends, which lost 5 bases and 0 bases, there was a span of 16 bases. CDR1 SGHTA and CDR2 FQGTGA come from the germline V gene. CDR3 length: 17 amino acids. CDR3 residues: CASSPRGANSNTGELFF. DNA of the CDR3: TGTGCCAGCAGCCCCCGGGGGGCCAATTCGAACACCGGGGAGCTGTTTTTT.

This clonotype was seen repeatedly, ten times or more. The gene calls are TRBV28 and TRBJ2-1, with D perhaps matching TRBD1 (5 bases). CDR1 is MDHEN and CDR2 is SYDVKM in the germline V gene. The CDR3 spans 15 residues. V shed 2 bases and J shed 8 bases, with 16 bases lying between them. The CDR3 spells CASSLPTAGLDEQFF. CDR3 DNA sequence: TGTGCCAGCAGTTTACCCACGGCAGGGTTGGATGAGCAGTTCTTC.

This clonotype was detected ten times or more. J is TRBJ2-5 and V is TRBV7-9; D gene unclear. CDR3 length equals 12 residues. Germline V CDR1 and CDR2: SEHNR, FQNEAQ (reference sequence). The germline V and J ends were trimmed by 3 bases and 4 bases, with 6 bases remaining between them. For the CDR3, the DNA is TGTGCCAGCAGCTTGTGGGGAGAGACCCAGTACTTC. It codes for CASSLWGETQYF.

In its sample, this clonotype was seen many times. The CDR3 here is CASSTQPYGEQYF. Here the CDR3 DNA reads TGTGCCAGCAGCACACAGCCTTACGGGGAGCAGTACTTC. V and J are TRBV14 and TRBJ2-7, with D hard to call. Germline assignment: CDR1 SGHDN and CDR2 FVKESK. This CDR3 spans 13 amino acids. V shed 5 bases and J shed 7 bases, with 15 bases lying between them. The whole variable domain, remainder taken from reference TRBV14 and TRBJ2-7, is EAGVTQFPSHSVIEKGQTVTLRCDPISGHDNLYWYRRVMGKEIKFLLHFVKESKQDESGMPNNRFLAERTGGTYSTLKVQPAELEDSGVYFCASSTQPYGEQYFGPGTRLTVT.

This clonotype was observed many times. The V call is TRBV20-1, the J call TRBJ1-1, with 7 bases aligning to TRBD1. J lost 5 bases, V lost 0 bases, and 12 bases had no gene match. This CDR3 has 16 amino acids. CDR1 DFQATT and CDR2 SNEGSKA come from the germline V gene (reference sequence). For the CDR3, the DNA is TGCAGTGCTAGAGATGGGCGACAGGGCGGTAGAACTGAAGCTTTCTTT. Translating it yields CSARDGRQGGRTEAFF.

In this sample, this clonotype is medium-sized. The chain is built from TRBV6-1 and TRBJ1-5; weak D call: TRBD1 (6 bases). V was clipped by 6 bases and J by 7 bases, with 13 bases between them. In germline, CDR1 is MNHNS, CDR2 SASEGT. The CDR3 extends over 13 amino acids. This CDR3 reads CASRSGDSQPQHF. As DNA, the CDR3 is TGTGCCAGCAGATCAGGGGATAGCCAGCCCCAGCATTTT.

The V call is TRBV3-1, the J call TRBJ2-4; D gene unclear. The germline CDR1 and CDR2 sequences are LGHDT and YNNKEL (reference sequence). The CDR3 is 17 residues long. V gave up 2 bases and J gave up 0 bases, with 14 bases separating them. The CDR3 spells CASSQSRQPLAKNIQYF. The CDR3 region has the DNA TGTGCCAGCAGCCAAAGTAGGCAGCCGCTAGCCAAAAACATTCAGTACTTC.

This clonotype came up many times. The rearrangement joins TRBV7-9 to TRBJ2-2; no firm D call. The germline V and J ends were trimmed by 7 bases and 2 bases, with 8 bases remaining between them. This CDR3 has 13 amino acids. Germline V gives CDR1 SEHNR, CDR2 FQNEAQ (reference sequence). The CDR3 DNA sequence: TGTGCCAGCACACCCCCTAACACCGGGGAGCTGTTTTTT. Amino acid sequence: CASTPPNTGELFF.

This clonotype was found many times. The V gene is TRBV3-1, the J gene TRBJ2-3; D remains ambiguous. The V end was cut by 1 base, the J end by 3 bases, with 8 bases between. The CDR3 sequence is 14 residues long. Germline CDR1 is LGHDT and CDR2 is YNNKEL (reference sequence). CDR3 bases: TGTGCCAGCAGCCAAGTTCTTTCGACAGATACGCAGTATTTT. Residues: CASSQVLSTDTQYF.

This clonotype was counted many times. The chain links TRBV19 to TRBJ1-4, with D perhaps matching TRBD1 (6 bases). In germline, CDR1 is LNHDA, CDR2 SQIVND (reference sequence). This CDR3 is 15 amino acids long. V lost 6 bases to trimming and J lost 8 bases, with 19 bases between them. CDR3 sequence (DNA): TGTGCCAGTAGCCTTACCGGGACAAGCCGAGAAAAACTGTTTTTT. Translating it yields CASSLTGTSREKLFF.

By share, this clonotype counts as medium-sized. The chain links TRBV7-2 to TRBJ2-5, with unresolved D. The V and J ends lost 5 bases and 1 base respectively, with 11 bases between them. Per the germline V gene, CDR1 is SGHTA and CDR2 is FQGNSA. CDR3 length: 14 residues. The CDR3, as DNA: TGTGCCAGCAGCCCCGGCAGACGCCAAGAGACCCAGTACTTC. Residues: CASSPGRRQETQYF.

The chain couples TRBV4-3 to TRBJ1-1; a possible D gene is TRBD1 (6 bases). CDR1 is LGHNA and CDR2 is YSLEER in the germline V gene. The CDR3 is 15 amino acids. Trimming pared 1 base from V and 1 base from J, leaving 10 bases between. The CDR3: CASSQAGGANTEAFF. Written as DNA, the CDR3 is TGCGCCAGCAGCCAAGCCGGGGGGGCGAACACTGAAGCTTTCTTT.

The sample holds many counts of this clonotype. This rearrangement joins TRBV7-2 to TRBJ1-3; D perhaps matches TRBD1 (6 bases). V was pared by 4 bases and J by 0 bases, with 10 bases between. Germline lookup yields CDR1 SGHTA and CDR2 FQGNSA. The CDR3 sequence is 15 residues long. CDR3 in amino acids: CASSSRTVSGNTIYF. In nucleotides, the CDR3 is TGTGCCAGCAGCTCTAGGACAGTCTCTGGAAACACCATATATTTT.

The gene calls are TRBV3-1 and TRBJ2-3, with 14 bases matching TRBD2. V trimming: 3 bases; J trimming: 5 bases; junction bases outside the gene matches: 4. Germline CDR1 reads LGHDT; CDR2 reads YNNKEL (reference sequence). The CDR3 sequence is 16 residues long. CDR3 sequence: CASSHRGTSGRDTQYF. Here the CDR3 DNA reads TGTGCCAGCAGCCACCGAGGGACTAGCGGGAGAGATACGCAGTATTTT.

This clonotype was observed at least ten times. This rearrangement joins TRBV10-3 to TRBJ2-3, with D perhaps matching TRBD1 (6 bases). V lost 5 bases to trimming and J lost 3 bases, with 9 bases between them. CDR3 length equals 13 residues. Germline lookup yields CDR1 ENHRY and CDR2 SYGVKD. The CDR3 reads CAISRQETDTQYF. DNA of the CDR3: TGTGCCATCAGTCGACAGGAGACAGATACGCAGTATTTT.

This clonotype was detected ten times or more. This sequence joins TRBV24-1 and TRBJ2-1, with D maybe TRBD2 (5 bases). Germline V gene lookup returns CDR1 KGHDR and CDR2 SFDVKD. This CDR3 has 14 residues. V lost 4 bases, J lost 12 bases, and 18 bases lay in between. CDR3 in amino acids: CATSELRLGRGQFF. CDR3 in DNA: TGTGCCACCAGTGAACTCAGACTGGGCCGGGGGCAGTTCTTC.

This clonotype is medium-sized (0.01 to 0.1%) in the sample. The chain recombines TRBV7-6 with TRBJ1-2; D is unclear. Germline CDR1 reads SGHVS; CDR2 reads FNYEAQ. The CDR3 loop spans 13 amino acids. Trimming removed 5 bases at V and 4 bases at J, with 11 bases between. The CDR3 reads CASSPSGSYGYTF. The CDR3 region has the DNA TGTGCCAGCAGCCCTAGCGGATCCTATGGCTACACCTTC.

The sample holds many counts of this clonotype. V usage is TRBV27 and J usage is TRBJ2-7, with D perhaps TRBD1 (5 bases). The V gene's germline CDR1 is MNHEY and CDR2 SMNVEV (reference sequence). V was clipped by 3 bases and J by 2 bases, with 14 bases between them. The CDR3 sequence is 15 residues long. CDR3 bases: TGTGCCAGCAGTTTTGCAGGGCCCGTAGCCTACGAGCAGTACTTC. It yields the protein CASSFAGPVAYEQYF.

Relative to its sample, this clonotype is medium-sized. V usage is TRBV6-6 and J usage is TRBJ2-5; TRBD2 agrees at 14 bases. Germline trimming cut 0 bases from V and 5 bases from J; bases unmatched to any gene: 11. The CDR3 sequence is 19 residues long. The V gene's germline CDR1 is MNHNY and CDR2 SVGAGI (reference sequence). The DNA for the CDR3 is TGTGCCAGCAGTTACTCTTCTGGACTAGCGGGGGGTCCGGGGGAGACCCAGTACTTC. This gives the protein CASSYSSGLAGGPGETQYF.

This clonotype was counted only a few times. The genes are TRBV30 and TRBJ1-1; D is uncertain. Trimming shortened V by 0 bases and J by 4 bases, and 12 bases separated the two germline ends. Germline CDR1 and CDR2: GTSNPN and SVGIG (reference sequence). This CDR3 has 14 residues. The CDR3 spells CAWSVEVVGTEAFF. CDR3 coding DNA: TGTGCCTGGAGTGTAGAGGTTGTCGGCACTGAAGCTTTCTTT.

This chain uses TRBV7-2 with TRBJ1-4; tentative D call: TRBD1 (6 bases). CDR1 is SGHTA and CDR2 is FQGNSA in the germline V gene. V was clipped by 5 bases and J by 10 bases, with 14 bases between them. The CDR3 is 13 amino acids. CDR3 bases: TGTGCCAGCAGCGGAGGCAGGGGCTTAAAACTGTTTTTT. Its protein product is CASSGGRGLKLFF. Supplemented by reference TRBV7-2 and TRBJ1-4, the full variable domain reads GAGVSQSPSNKVTEKGKDVELRCDPISGHTALYWYRQSLGQGLEFLIYFQGNSAPDKSGLPSDRFSAERTGGSVSTLTIQRTQQEDSAVYLCASSGGRGLKLFFGSGTQLSVL.

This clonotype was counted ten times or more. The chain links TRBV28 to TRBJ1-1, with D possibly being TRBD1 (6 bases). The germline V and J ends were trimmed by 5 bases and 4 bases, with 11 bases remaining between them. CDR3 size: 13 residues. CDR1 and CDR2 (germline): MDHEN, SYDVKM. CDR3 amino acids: CASSPTGRTEAFF. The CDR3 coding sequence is TGTGCCAGCAGTCCTACAGGGCGCACTGAAGCTTTCTTT. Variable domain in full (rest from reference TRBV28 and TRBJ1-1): DVKVTQSSRYLVKRTGEKVFLECVQDMDHENMFWYRQDPGLGLRLIYFSYDVKMKEKGDIPEGYSVSREKKERFSLILESASTNQTSMYLCASSPTGRTEAFFGQGTRLTVV.

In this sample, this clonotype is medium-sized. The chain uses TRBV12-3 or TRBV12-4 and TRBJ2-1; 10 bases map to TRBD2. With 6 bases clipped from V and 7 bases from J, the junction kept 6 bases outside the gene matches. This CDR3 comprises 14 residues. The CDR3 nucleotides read TGTGCCAGCAGAACCCAGCGGGGGGGGAATGAGCAGTTCTTC. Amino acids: CASRTQRGGNEQFF.

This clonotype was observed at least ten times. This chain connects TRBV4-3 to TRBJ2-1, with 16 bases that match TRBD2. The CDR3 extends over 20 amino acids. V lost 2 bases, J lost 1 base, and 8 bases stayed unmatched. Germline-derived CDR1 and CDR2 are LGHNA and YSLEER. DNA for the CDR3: TGCGCCAGCAGCCAACGGGGACTAGCGGGGGGGCTTTGGTCCTACAATGAGCAGTTCTTC. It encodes CASSQRGLAGGLWSYNEQFF.

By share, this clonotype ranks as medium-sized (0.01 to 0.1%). The CDR3 spells CSARGRYQETQYF. CDR3 bases: TGCAGTGCTAGGGGTCGATACCAAGAGACCCAGTACTTC. The chain combines TRBV20-1 with TRBJ2-5; no clear D. From germline, CDR1 is DFQATT and CDR2 SNEGSKA (reference sequence). Trimming left V 3 bases short and J 0 bases short, with 8 bases between. CDR3 length: 13 residues.

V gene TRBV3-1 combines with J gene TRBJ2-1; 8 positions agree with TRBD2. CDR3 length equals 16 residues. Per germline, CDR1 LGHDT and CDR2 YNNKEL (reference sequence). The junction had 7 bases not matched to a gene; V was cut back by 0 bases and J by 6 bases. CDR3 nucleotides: TGTGCCAGCAGCCAAGATTGGGCGGGAGGTCGCAATGAGCAGTTCTTC. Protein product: CASSQDWAGGRNEQFF.

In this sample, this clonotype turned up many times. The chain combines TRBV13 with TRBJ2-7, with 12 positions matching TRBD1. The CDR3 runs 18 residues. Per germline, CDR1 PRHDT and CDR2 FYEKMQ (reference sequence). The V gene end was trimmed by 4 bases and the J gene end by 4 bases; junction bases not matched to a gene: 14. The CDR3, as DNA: TGTGCCAGCAGCTGGACCGGGACAGGGGGCGCGCCCAGGTACGAGCAGTACTTC. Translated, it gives CASSWTGTGGAPRYEQYF.

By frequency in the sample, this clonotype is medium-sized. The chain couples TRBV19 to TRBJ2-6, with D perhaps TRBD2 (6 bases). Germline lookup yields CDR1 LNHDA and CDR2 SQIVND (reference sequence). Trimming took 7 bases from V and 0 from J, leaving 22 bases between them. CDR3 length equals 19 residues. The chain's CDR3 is CASNSLAGSQTSGANVLTF. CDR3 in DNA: TGTGCCAGTAACAGCCTCGCCGGGAGCCAGACCTCTGGGGCCAACGTCCTGACTTTC. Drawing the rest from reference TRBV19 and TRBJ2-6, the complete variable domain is DGGITQSPKYLFRKEGQNVTLSCEQNLNHDAMYWYRQDPGQGLRLIYYSQIVNDFQKGDIAEGYSVSREKKESFPLTVTSAQKNPTAFYLCASNSLAGSQTSGANVLTFGAGSRLTVL.

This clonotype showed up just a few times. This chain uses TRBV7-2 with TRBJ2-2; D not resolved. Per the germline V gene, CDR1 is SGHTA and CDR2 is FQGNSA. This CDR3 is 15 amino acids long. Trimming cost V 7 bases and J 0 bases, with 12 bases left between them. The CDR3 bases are TGTGCCAGCAAGTTATTGGGATCGAACACCGGGGAGCTGTTTTTT. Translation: CASKLLGSNTGELFF.

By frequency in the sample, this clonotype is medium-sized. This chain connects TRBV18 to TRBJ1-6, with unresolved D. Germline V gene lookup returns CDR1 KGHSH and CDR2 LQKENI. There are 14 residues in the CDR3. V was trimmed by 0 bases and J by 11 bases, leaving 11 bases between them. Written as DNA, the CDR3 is TGTGCCAGCTCACCACCGAGCAGTGGAACACCCCTCCACTTT. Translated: CASSPPSSGTPLHF.

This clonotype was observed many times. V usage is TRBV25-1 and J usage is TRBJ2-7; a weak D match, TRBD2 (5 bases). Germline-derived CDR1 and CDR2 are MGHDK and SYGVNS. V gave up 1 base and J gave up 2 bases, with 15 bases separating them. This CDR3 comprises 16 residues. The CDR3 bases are TGTGCCAGCAGTGAATTACTCACGGGGTCAACCTACGAGCAGTACTTC. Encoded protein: CASSELLTGSTYEQYF.